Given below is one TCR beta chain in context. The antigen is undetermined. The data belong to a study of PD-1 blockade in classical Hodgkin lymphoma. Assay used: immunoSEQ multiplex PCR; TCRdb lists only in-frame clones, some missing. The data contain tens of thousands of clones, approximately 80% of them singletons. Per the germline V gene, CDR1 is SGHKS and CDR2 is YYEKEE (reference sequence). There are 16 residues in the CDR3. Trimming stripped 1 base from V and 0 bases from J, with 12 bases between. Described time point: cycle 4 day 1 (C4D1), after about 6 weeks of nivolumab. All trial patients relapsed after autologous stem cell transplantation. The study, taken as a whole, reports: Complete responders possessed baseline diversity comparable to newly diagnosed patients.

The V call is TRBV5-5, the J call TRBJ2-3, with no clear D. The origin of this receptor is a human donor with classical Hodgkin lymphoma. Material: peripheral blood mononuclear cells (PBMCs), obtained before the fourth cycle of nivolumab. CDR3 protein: CASSLLGRQSTDTQYF. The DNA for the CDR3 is TGTGCCAGCAGCTTGTTGGGCAGGCAGAGCACAGATACGCAGTATTTT. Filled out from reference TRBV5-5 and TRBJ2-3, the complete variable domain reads DAGVTQSPTHLIKTRGQQVTLRCSPISGHKSVSWYQQVLGQGPQFIFQYYEKEERGRGNFPDRFSARQFPNYSSELNVNALLLGDSALYLCASSLLGRQSTDTQYFGPGTRLTVL.